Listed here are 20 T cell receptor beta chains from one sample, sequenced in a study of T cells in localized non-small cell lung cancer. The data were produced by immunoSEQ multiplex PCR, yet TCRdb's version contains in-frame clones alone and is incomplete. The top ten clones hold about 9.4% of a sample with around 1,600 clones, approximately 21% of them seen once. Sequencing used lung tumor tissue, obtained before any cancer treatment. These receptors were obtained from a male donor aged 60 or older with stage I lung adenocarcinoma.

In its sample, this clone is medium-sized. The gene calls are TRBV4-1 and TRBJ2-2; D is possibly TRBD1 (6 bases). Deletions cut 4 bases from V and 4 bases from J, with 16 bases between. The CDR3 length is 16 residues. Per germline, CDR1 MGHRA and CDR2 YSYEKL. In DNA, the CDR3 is TGCGCCAGCAGCCGACGGACAGTAGCACCCACCGGGGAGCTGTTTTTT. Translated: CASSRRTVAPTGELFF.

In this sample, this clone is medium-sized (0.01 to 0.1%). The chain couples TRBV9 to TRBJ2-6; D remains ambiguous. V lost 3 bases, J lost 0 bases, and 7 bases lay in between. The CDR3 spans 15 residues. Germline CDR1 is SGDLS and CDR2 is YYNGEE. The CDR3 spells CASSGTPSGANVLTF. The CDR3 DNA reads TGTGCCAGCAGCGGGACCCCCTCTGGGGCCAACGTCCTGACTTTC.

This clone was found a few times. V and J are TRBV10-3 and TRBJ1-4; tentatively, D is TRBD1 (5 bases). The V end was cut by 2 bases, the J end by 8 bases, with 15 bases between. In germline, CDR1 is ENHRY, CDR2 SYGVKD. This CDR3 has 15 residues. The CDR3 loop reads CAISEGALQGEKLFF. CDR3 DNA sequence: TGTGCCATCAGTGAGGGGGCTCTCCAAGGGGAAAAACTGTTTTTT.

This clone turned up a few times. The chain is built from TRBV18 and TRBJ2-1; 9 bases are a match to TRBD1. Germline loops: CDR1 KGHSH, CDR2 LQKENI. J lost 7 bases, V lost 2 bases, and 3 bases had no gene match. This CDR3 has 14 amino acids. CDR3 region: CASSPRTGENEQFF. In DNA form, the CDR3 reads TGTGCCAGCTCACCAAGGACAGGGGAGAATGAGCAGTTCTTC. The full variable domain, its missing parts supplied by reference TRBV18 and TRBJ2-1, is NAGVMQNPRHLVRRRGQEARLRCSPMKGHSHVYWYRQLPEEGLKFMVYLQKENIIDESGMPKERFSAEFPKEGPSILRIQQVVRGDSAAYFCASSPRTGENEQFFGPGTRLTVL.

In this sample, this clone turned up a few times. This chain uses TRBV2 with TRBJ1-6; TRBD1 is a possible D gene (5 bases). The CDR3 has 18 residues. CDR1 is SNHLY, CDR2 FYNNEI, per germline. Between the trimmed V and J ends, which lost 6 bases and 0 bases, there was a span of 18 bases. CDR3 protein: CASSPWGTAFSYNSPLHF. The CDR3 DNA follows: TGTGCCAGCAGCCCCTGGGGGACGGCCTTCTCCTATAATTCACCCCTCCACTTT.

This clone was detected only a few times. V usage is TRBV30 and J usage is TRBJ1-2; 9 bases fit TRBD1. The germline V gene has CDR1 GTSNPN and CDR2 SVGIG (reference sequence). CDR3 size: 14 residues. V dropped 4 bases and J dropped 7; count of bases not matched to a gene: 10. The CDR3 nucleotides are TGTGCCTGGACCCGACAGGGGGGGACGGGTGGCTACACCTTC. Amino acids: CAWTRQGGTGGYTF.

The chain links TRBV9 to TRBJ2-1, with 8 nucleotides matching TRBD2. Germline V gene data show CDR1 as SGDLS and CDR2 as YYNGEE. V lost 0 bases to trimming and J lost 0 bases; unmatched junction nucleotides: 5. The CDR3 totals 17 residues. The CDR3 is CASSVVSGVSSYNEQFF. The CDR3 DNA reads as TGTGCCAGCAGCGTAGTTAGCGGGGTGAGCTCCTACAATGAGCAGTTCTTC.

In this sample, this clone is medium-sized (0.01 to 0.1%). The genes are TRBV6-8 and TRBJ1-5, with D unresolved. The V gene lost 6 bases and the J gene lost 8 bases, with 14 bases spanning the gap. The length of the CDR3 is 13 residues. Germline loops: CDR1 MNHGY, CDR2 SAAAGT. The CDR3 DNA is TGTGCCAGCAGCCCTTTAGTGGAGGAGCCCCAGCATTTT. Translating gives CASSPLVEEPQHF.

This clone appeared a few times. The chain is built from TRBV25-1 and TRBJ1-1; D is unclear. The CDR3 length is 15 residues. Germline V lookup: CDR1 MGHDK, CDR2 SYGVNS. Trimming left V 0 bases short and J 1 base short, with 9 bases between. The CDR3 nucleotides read TGTGCCAGCAGTGAATATGGACGCACGAACACTGAAGCTTTCTTT. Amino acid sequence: CASSEYGRTNTEAFF.

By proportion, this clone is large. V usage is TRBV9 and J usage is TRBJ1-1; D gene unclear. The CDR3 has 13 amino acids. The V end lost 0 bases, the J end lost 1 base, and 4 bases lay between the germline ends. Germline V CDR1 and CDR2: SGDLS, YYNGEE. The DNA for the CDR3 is TGTGCCAGCAGCGTAGCAGGGAACACTGAAGCTTTCTTT. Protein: CASSVAGNTEAFF.

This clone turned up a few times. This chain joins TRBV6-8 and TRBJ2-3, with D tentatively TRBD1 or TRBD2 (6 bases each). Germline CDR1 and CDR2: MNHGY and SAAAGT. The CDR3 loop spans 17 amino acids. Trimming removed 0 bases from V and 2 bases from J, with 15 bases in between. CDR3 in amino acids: CASSYSRPGAPTDTQYF. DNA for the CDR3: TGTGCCAGCAGTTACTCGAGACCGGGGGCACCCACAGATACGCAGTATTTT.

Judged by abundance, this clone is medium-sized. CDR3 sequence: CASSPRTGRANQPQHF. The CDR3 DNA is TGTGCCAGCAGCCCGAGGACAGGGCGTGCCAATCAGCCCCAGCATTTT. J is TRBJ1-5 and V is TRBV11-3; 8 bases are a match to TRBD1. There are 16 residues in the CDR3. V lost 5 bases, J lost 3 bases, and 9 bases stayed unmatched. In germline, CDR1 is SGHNT, CDR2 YENEEA.

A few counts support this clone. The CDR3 here is CASSGLYGYTF. CDR3 nucleotides: TGTGCCAGCAGTGGCCTCTATGGCTACACCTTC. V gene TRBV6-7 combines with J gene TRBJ1-2; D not certain. TRBV6-7 is an ORF; its function is uncertain. With 5 bases removed from V and 4 bases from J, the gap between germline ends came to 5 bases. The CDR3 sequence is 11 residues long.

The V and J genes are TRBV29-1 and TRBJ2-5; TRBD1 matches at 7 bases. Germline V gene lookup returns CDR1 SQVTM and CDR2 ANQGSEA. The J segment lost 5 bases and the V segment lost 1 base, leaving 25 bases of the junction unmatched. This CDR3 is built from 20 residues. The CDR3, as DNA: TGCAGCGTTGAAGGCAATAGGGACCGGGACAGCGAAGATCCAGTGGAGACCCAGTACTTC. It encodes CSVEGNRDRDSEDPVETQYF.

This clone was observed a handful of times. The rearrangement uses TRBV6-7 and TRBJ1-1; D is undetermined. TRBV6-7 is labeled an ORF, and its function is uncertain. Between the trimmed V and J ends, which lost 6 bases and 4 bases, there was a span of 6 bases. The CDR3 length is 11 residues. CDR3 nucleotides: TGTGCCAGCAGCGGGAGCACTGAAGCTTTCTTT. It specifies CASSGSTEAFF.

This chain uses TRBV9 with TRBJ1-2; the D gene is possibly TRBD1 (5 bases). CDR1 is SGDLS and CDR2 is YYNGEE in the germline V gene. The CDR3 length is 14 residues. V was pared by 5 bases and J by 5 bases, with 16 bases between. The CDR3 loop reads CASSEGNSLYGYTF. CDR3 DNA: TGTGCCAGCAGTGAGGGGAACAGCTTATATGGCTACACCTTC.

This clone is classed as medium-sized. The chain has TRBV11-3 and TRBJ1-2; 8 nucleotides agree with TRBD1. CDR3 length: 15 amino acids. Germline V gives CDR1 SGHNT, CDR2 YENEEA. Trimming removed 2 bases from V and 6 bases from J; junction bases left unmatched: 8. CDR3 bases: TGTGCCAGCAGCTTATTGGGGGGACAGGATGATGGCTACACCTTC. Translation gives CASSLLGGQDDGYTF.

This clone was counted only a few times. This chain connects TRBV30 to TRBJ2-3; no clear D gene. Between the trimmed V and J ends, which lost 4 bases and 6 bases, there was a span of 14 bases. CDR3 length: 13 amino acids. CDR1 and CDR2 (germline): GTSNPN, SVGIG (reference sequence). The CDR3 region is CAWKNTFGDTQYF. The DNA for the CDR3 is TGTGCCTGGAAGAACACCTTTGGGGATACGCAGTATTTT. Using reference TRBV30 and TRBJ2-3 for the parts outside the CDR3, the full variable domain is SQTIHQWPATLVQPVGSPLSLECTVEGTSNPNLYWYRQAAGRGLQLLFYSVGIGQISSEVPQNLSASRPQDRQFILSSKKLLLSDSGFYLCAWKNTFGDTQYFGPGTRLTVL.

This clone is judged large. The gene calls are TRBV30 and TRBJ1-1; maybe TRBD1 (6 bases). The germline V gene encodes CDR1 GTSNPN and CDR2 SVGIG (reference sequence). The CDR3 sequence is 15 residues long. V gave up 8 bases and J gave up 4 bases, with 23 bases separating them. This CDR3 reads CAGIQSGPRGTEAFF. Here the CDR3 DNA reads TGTGCCGGGATTCAATCCGGGCCCAGGGGCACTGAAGCTTTCTTT. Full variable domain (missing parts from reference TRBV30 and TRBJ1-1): SQTIHQWPATLVQPVGSPLSLECTVEGTSNPNLYWYRQAAGRGLQLLFYSVGIGQISSEVPQNLSASRPQDRQFILSSKKLLLSDSGFYLCAGIQSGPRGTEAFFGQGTRLTVV.

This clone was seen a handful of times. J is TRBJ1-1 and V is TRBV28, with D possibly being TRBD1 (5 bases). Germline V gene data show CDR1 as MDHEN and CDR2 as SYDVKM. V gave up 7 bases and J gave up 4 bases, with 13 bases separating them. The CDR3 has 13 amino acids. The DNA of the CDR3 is TGTGCCAGCATCGGGTCAGGGTTCACTGAAGCTTTCTTT. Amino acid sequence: CASIGSGFTEAFF.